This TCR beta chain stems from a study of blood T cell repertoires in COVID-19. Study at large: Acute-phase and convalescent COVID-19 samples originated in the United States, Italy and Spain. The cDNA or gDNA used as material had been derived from T cells, B-cell-depleted T cells, or PBMCs.

Germline V lookup: CDR1 MNHNS, CDR2 SASEGT. Unmatched junction bases numbered 7, after V lost 4 bases and J lost 9 bases. The CDR3 consists of 14 residues. Study processing details: Amplifying reference gene primers gave estimates of nucleated cell counts. TCRdb keeps only in-frame clones here, not all; method: immunoSEQ multiplex PCR. V and J calls plus clone size are reproduced from that table; the DNA served to infer D and trimming. The table shows 110,000 to 150,000 clones, with under 90% occurring only once. The chain combines TRBV6-1 with TRBJ2-1; 9 nucleotides match TRBD2. The sequence was obtained from a human donor in a cohort sampled during active COVID-19. The sequencing input was peripheral blood. Here the CDR3 reads CASSVAGAEGEQFF. The CDR3 nucleotides are TGTGCCAGCAGTGTAGCGGGGGCTGAGGGTGAGCAGTTCTTC.